The next 21 T cell receptor beta chains were all read from a single sample in a study of blood T cell repertoires in COVID-19 (dated by TCRdb to the early 2020s). Library construction relied on the immunoSEQ multiplex PCR assay. The table comes from immuneACCESS by way of TCRdb, which keeps in-frame sequences with V and J called. Part of the clones is missing from these tables; in studies checked, under half for an unresolved V gene and the rest for unknown reasons. A total of about 87,000 clones appear in this sample, around nine tenths of them only once. The ten largest clones add up to around 10% of the sample. The specimen was peripheral blood. All receptors derive from a man aged 80 or over with acute or convalescent COVID-19.

The rearrangement joins TRBV28 to TRBJ1-3, with 7 bases identical to TRBD1. This CDR3 comprises 14 residues. CDR1 is MDHEN and CDR2 is SYDVKM in the germline V gene. The V gene end was trimmed by 5 bases and the J gene end by 3 bases; junction bases not matched to a gene: 4. The CDR3 region has the DNA TGTGCCAGCAGTCCCGGGACAGTTGGAAACACCATATATTTT. Its protein is CASSPGTVGNTIYF.

The chain couples TRBV4-1 to TRBJ2-5; no reliable D call. The V end lost 5 bases, the J end lost 2 bases, and 15 bases lay between the germline ends. Germline CDR1 reads MGHRA; CDR2 reads YSYEKL. This CDR3 spans 15 amino acids. In DNA form, the CDR3 reads TGCGCCAGCAGCTCTCATAGCCAGAATCAAGAGACCCAGTACTTC. Protein sequence: CASSSHSQNQETQYF.

The chain carries TRBV2 and TRBJ2-1; 11 positions match TRBD2. V was clipped by 4 bases and J by 5 bases; unmatched bases: 4. This CDR3 region has 15 residues. Germline V gene lookup returns CDR1 SNHLY and CDR2 FYNNEI. The CDR3 DNA follows: TGTGCCAGCAGTGGAGGACTAGCGGGCCACAATGAGCAGTTCTTC. This sequence encodes CASSGGLAGHNEQFF.

This chain connects TRBV5-1 to TRBJ2-1; the match to TRBD1 covers 12 bases. Germline CDR1 is SGHRS and CDR2 is YFSETQ. V trimming: 4 bases; J trimming: 9 bases; junction bases outside the gene matches: 14. CDR3 length: 17 residues. The CDR3: CASSPGPSGTGGGEQFF. CDR3 sequence (DNA): TGCGCCAGCAGCCCTGGCCCCTCCGGGACAGGGGGCGGTGAGCAGTTCTTC. Variable domain in full (rest from reference TRBV5-1 and TRBJ2-1): KAGVTQTPRYLIKTRGQQVTLSCSPISGHRSVSWYQQTPGQGLQFLFEYFSETQRNKGNFPGRFSGRQFSNSRSEMNVSTLELGDSALYLCASSPGPSGTGGGEQFFGPGTRLTVL.

The chain has TRBV27 and TRBJ1-2; perhaps TRBD1 as D (6 bases). Germline-derived CDR1 and CDR2 are MNHEY and SMNVEV (reference sequence). The CDR3 loop spans 17 amino acids. The V gene lost 0 bases and the J gene lost 8 bases, with 22 bases spanning the gap. The CDR3 region has the DNA TGTGCCAGCAGTTTATCGCTGACAGGCAAAGAGGGACCAGGCTACACCTTC. Its translation: CASSLSLTGKEGPGYTF.

J is TRBJ1-4 and V is TRBV5-6; possibly TRBD1 for D (6 bases). The V and J ends lost 0 bases and 8 bases respectively, with 14 bases between them. The CDR3 covers 15 residues. Germline V lookup: CDR1 SGHDT, CDR2 YYEEEE. CDR3 DNA: TGTGCCAGCAGCTTGGAGGTTCAGGGGCGGGAAAAACTGTTTTTT. It specifies CASSLEVQGREKLFF. Looking up the rest from reference TRBV5-6 and TRBJ1-4 gives the full variable domain: DAGVTQSPTHLIKTRGQQVTLRCSPKSGHDTVSWYQQALGQGPQFIFQYYEEEERQRGNFPDRFSGHQFPNYSSELNVNALLLGDSALYLCASSLEVQGREKLFFGSGTQLSVL.

This clone was picked up a small number of times. This chain joins TRBV18 and TRBJ1-1; no firm D call. Trimming pared 6 bases from V and 6 bases from J, leaving 14 bases between. Germline V gene sequence: CDR1 KGHSH, CDR2 LQKENI. The CDR3 sequence is 13 residues long. The CDR3 protein is CASSRGSGAEAFF. The CDR3 DNA reads as TGTGCCAGCTCTCGGGGTTCCGGGGCTGAAGCTTTCTTT.

This sequence joins TRBV6-5 and TRBJ1-5; no definite D call. CDR1 is MNHEY, CDR2 SVGAGI, per germline. The ends were cut back, 7 bases at V and 6 bases at J, with 13 bases in the middle. The CDR3 sequence is 13 residues long. The DNA for the CDR3 is TGTGCCAGCACGGAGACCTATGGTCAGCCCCAGCATTTT. It specifies CASTETYGQPQHF.

The rearrangement links TRBV3-1 (or the pseudogene TRBV3-2) to TRBJ1-3; perhaps TRBD1 as D (5 bases). The V gene lost 0 bases and the J gene lost 2 bases, with 8 bases spanning the gap. CDR1 is LGHDT, CDR2 YNNKEL, per germline (reference sequence). The CDR3 length is 15 residues. The CDR3 is CASSQDRTTGNTIYF. DNA for the CDR3: TGTGCCAGCAGCCAAGATCGGACAACTGGAAACACCATATATTTT.

The rearrangement links TRBV5-4 to TRBJ1-6; 9 nucleotides agree with TRBD1. Germline loops: CDR1 SGHNT, CDR2 YYREEE (reference sequence). V trimming: 0 bases; J trimming: 0 bases; junction bases outside the gene matches: 7. The CDR3 sequence is 19 residues long. The CDR3 nucleotides read TGTGCCAGCAGCTTGGCATTGGGGACAGGGAGCTCCTATAATTCACCCCTCCACTTT. This translates into CASSLALGTGSSYNSPLHF.

V usage is TRBV5-6 and J usage is TRBJ1-6, with TRBD1 as a possible D gene (5 bases). V shed 3 bases and J shed 9 bases, with 13 bases lying between them. Germline CDR1 SGHDT, CDR2 YYEEEE. This CDR3 spans 14 amino acids. The CDR3 nucleotides are TGTGCCAGCAGCTCGGACACCGGATTTTCACCCCTCCACTTT. Translated, it gives CASSSDTGFSPLHF.

The chain combines TRBV7-2 with TRBJ2-7; 10 positions match TRBD1. Germline lookup yields CDR1 SGHTA and CDR2 FQGNSA. The CDR3 consists of 17 residues. The junction had 10 bases not matched to a gene; V was cut back by 1 base and J by 4 bases. CDR3 amino acids: CASSLVWSGQGPYEQYF. The CDR3 DNA reads as TGTGCCAGCAGCTTAGTATGGTCGGGACAGGGGCCTTACGAGCAGTACTTC.

This clone was counted a single time. The chain links TRBV7-2 to TRBJ2-5; D not certain. V was shortened by 6 bases and J by 6 bases, with 8 bases between the two germline ends. The V gene's germline CDR1 is SGHTA and CDR2 FQGNSA. The CDR3 loop spans 11 amino acids. CDR3 protein: CASRVHQTQYF. The CDR3 DNA reads TGTGCCAGCAGGGTACACCAGACCCAGTACTTC.

In its sample, this clone was seen once. V usage is TRBV18 and J usage is TRBJ2-6; 8 bases map to TRBD1. Germline V gene lookup returns CDR1 KGHSH and CDR2 LQKENI. After removal of 2 bases from V and 4 bases from J, the junction contained 10 bases not matched to a gene. The CDR3 sequence is 18 residues long. Here the CDR3 reads CASSPSQGAILGANVLTF. CDR3 nucleotide sequence: TGTGCCAGCTCACCATCTCAGGGGGCAATATTGGGGGCCAACGTCCTGACTTTC. The variable domain in full, with the rest retrieved from reference TRBV18 and TRBJ2-6, is NAGVMQNPRHLVRRRGQEARLRCSPMKGHSHVYWYRQLPEEGLKFMVYLQKENIIDESGMPKERFSAEFPKEGPSILRIQQVVRGDSAAYFCASSPSQGAILGANVLTFGAGSRLTVL.

J is TRBJ1-1 and V is TRBV5-4, with D uncertain. V lost 1 base and J lost 2, with 9 bases in between. CDR3 length: 14 residues. The germline V gene has CDR1 SGHNT and CDR2 YYREEE (reference sequence). The CDR3 protein is CASSLKFTNTEAFF. DNA for the CDR3: TGTGCCAGCAGCTTGAAGTTTACTAACACTGAAGCTTTCTTT.

The rearrangement links TRBV12-5 to TRBJ2-3; D perhaps matches TRBD2 (5 bases). This CDR3 is built from 15 residues. V was pared by 3 bases and J by 0 bases, with 10 bases between. In germline, CDR1 is LGHNT, CDR2 FRNRAP. This CDR3 is CASGFSGGSTDTQYF. CDR3 nucleotide sequence: TGTGCTAGTGGTTTTTCAGGAGGTAGCACAGATACGCAGTATTTT.

The V and J genes are TRBV20-1 and TRBJ2-3; D not certain. This CDR3 has 11 residues. Germline CDR1 is DFQATT and CDR2 is SNEGSKA (reference sequence). V gave up 1 base and J gave up 6 bases, with 5 bases separating them. The CDR3 DNA is TGCAGTGCTAGAGCGTCGGATACGCAGTATTTT. This codes for CSARASDTQYF.

V and J are TRBV7-2 and TRBJ2-1, with TRBD2 matching over 8 bases. J gave up 9 bases and V 7 bases, and 5 bases lay outside the gene matches. This CDR3 region has 12 residues. The germline CDR1 and CDR2 sequences are SGHTA and FQGNSA. The CDR3 sequence is CASIHGGAEQFF. CDR3 coding DNA: TGTGCCAGCATCCACGGGGGGGCTGAGCAGTTCTTC.

The genes are TRBV18 and TRBJ1-1; possibly TRBD1 for D (5 bases). The CDR3 spans 16 residues. Trimming took off 6 bases at V and 5 bases at J, with 22 bases between the two ends. Per the germline V gene, CDR1 is KGHSH and CDR2 is LQKENI. The CDR3: CASSPTEGRKGTEAFF. The DNA of the CDR3 is TGTGCCAGCTCCCCCACGGAGGGGCGGAAGGGGACTGAAGCTTTCTTT.

CDR3: CASSPPQGVYGYTF. In DNA, the CDR3 is TGTGCCAGCTCACCGCCACAGGGTGTCTATGGCTACACCTTC. This rearrangement joins TRBV18 to TRBJ1-2; maybe TRBD1 (6 bases). The CDR3 is 14 amino acids. V was trimmed by 3 bases and J by 4 bases, leaving 12 bases between them. Germline V gene data show CDR1 as KGHSH and CDR2 as LQKENI. Supplemented by reference TRBV18 and TRBJ1-2, the full variable domain reads NAGVMQNPRHLVRRRGQEARLRCSPMKGHSHVYWYRQLPEEGLKFMVYLQKENIIDESGMPKERFSAEFPKEGPSILRIQQVVRGDSAAYFCASSPPQGVYGYTFGSGTRLTVV.

V is TRBV2 and J is TRBJ1-6; TRBD1 matches at 7 bases. The germline V gene has CDR1 SNHLY and CDR2 FYNNEI. J gave up 10 bases and V 5 bases, and 8 bases lay outside the gene matches. The CDR3 runs to 14 residues. The CDR3, as DNA: TGTGCCAGCAGTCGGACAGGCACCCTCTCACCCCTCCACTTT. This encodes CASSRTGTLSPLHF. Using reference TRBV2 and TRBJ1-6 for the parts outside the CDR3, the full variable domain is EPEVTQTPSHQVTQMGQEVILRCVPISNHLYFYWYRQILGQKVEFLVSFYNNEISEKSEIFDDQFSVERPDGSNFTLKIRSTKLEDSAMYFCASSRTGTLSPLHFGNGTRLTVT.